The clone carrying this TCR beta chain was detected ten times or more. Its antigen is not identified. The sample originates from a study of metastatic and nonmetastatic thyroid tumors. Study-level background: The authors compared repertoires across blood and tumor or nodule tissue from malignant and benign thyroid patients.

Every patient underwent thyroid surgery untreated. The study's findings and limits: TCR beta diversity was reportedly significantly higher in malignant thyroid tumors than benign nodules, in blood and tumor.

In the original analysis: Variation in CDR3 across clinicopathological groups served as the basis for constructing a distant-metastasis classifier in papillary thyroid cancer. TCRdb re-called the PCR reads with MiXCR. TCRdb's processing, not the study's, gives the V and J calls here. The data contain about 38,000 clones, 25% to 30% of them singletons. This clonotype was sampled from a male donor with papillary thyroid cancer or a benign thyroid nodule (not recorded which). Some clones in this sample may be carry-over from other donors' samples. The sample taken for sequencing was blood.

Written as DNA, the CDR3 is TGTGCCAGCAGCCCACATCGAGCGGACTCCTACAATGAGCAGTTCTTC. Amino acids: CASSPHRADSYNEQFF. The chain couples TRBV11-2 to TRBJ2-1; D may be TRBD2 (5 bases). The CDR3 totals 16 residues. Looked up from germline, CDR1 is SGHAT and CDR2 is FQNNGV. V lost 5 bases and J 0 bases, leaving 14 bases between the germline ends.